A single T cell receptor beta chain is shown here with its context. The specificity of this receptor is unknown. Per-base quality was not reported, and no clone a single base away is much larger than it. The CDR3 runs 15 amino acids, cysteine and phenylalanine included. CDR3 DNA only is kept here, 45 bases in frame from base 1. V lost 1 base and J lost 7 bases, and the count of bases not matched to a germline gene is 5. The germline V gene gives CDR1 as SGHVS and CDR2 as FQNEAQ. One collaborating source in Seattle enrolled patients while the patients were actively infected and followed the patients over time throughout the course of disease. The collaborating institutions used their own protocols to collect whole blood in K2EDTA tubes. For TCRbeta analysis, collaborators shipped samples in one of three forms: frozen whole blood, isolated PBMCs, or DNA extracted from either of those sample types. This entry belongs to a study of blood T cell repertoires in COVID-19 (dated by TCRdb to the early 2020s). For context, the study as a whole: Collaborator samples came from the United States, Italy and Spain and covered acute and convalescent phases of COVID-19. The material from the prospective study consisted of cDNA or gDNA derived from T cells, B-cell-depleted T cells, or PBMCs. Subjects who had been exposed to COVID-19, were actively infected with it, or had recovered from it provided the deeply sampled blood TCRbeta repertoires that made up the dataset. The repertoires were released in a freely available public database intended as a resource for research on the immune response to SARS-CoV-2. The samples were drawn from the first 160 participants of the ongoing ImmuneRACE study and from 1,200 or so subjects provided by 6 global collaborators. Nearly every sample came with metadata listing a de-identified subject ID, COVID-19 status, age in years and sex. Where HLA class I and class II types were available, the types were taken from metadata supplied by the sample provider, not from assay-based typing. Overall study results and their limits: How much clinical and demographic metadata was included differed by source and by participant, and the metadata was provided uncurated.

TCRbeta CDR3 regions were amplified from genomic DNA using the immunoSEQ Assay, a bias-controlled multiplex PCR. For the original study's pipeline: Within the assay, amplification of reference gene primers was used to estimate how many nucleated cells each sample contained. Sequence reads were collapsed and filtered to measure the absolute abundance of every unique TCRbeta CDR3 rearrangement. Productive Simpson clonality was computed per sample as the square root of Simpson's diversity index over productive rearrangements. Drawn from immuneACCESS, this table holds only the in-frame rearrangements with V and J called that TCRdb kept. Clones are partly lost; checked studies trace under half to an unresolved V gene and leave the rest unexplained. That table furnishes V, J and clone size, whereas the DNA furnished D and trimming. Across this sample there are about 89,000 clones, with about four fifths seen only once. The ten largest clones take up 6.3% of the sample.

The rearrangement joined TRBV7-8 to TRBJ1-4; 8 bases in the middle match TRBD1. This receptor was obtained from a man between 65 and 79 years old with COVID-19, enrolled during active disease. The sequenced material came from peripheral blood. The base sequence is TGTGCCAGCAGCTTAGTGGGACAGGATCCTGAAAAACTGTTTTTT. Translation gives CASSLVGQDPEKLFF.